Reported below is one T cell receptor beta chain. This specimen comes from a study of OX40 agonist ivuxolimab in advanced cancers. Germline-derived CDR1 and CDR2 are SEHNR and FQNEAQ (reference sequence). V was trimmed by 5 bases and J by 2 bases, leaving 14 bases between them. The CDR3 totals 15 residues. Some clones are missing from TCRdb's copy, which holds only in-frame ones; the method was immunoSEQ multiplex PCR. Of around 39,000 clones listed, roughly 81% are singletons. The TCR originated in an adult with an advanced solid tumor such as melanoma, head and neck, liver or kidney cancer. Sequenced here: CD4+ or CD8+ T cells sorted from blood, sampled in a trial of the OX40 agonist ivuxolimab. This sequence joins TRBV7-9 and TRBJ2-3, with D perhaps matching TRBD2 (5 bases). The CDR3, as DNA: TGTGCCAGCAGCCAAAAGCGGAGGATCACAGATACGCAGTATTTT. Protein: CASSQKRRITDTQYF. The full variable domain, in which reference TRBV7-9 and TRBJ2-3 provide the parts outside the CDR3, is DTGVSQNPRHKITKRGQNVTFRCDPISEHNRLYWYRQTLGQGPEFLTYFQNEAQLEKSRLLSDRFSAERPKGSFSTLEIQRTEQGDSAMYLCASSQKRRITDTQYFGPGTRLTVL.